This TCR beta chain was recovered during a study of shared clonotypes between healthy human individuals. Whole-study results and caveats: The study found about 5% of naive CD4 clonotypes shared across a few donors.

Notes on this clone: Its antigen is currently unknown.

Looked up from germline, CDR1 is SGHKS and CDR2 is YYEKEE (reference sequence). With 0 bases removed from V and 4 bases from J, the gap between germline ends came to 16 bases. CDR3 length equals 16 residues. The method was immunoSEQ multiplex PCR; TCRdb's version includes in-frame clones alone and lacks a portion of them. Of some 1.4 million clones detected, over 95% appear once; the ten largest clones hold 0.95% to 1.5%. The specimen sequenced was naive CD4+ T cells sorted from blood. Subset noted: CD45RA+ positively selected. The TCR originated in a man aged 25-45 years in good health. The rearrangement joins TRBV5-5 to TRBJ1-1; D might be TRBD1 (5 bases). For the CDR3, the DNA is TGTGCCAGCAGCTTGGCCCCCCAGGGAGGAACCACTGAAGCTTTCTTT. Residues: CASSLAPQGGTTEAFF.